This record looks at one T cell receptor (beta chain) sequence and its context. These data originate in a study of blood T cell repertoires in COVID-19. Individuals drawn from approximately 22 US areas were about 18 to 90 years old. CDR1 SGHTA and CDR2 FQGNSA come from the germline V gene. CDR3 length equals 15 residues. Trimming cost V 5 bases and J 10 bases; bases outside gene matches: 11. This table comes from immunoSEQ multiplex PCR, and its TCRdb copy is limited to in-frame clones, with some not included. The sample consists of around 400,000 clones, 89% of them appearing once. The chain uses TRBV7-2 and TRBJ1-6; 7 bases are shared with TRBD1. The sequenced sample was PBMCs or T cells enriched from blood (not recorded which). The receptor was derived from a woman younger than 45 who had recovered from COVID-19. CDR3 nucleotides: TGTGCCAGCAGCATAATAGGGGGCGCAGGCTCACCCCTCCACTTT. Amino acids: CASSIIGGAGSPLHF.